Here is one T cell receptor (beta chain) with its context. Its antigen remains unidentified. This record belongs to a study of T cells in Graves' hyperthyroidism and ophthalmopathy. Looking at the study overall: Peripheral blood draws took place at initial diagnosis, ahead of any treatment.

The V gene's germline CDR1 is DFQATT and CDR2 SNEGSKA (reference sequence). This CDR3 has 13 residues. Trimming cost V 3 bases and J 6 bases; bases outside gene matches: 5. Findings and limits, study-wide: Also found in blood were most expanded thyroid clonotypes above 0.001. It was a median about 6.5 months before onset that the model predicted ophthalmopathy.

Researchers amplified the TCR beta CDR3 regions from RNA transcripts. An initial round of RT-PCR targeting the TCR CDR3 relied on the HTBI primer set. TCRdb fed the multiplex PCR reads into MiXCR, producing one record per CDR3 protein. The sample consists of about 270,000 distinct CDR3 sequences, approximately 26% of them appearing once. What was sequenced was blood. The chain carries TRBV20-1 and TRBJ2-7; 10 bases are a match to TRBD2. The clonotype was recovered from a man between 35 and 55 years old with Graves' hyperthyroidism that later progressed to Graves' ophthalmopathy. The CDR3 is CSARPSGSLEQYF. Written as DNA, the CDR3 is TGCAGTGCTAGGCCTAGCGGGAGCCTCGAGCAGTACTTC.